These 20 T cell receptor beta chains originate from one sample sequenced in a study of T cell changes during pregnancy in multiple sclerosis. Clones were read by immunoSEQ multiplex PCR, and TCRdb kept only the in-frame ones, dropping some. The profile shows 90,000 to 120,000 clones, approximately 90% of them singletons. Sequencing was performed on peripheral blood, taken after pregnancy. The source of these receptors is a female donor with multiple sclerosis, enrolled in a pregnancy study.

The chain employs TRBV29-1 and TRBJ2-7; D may be TRBD1 (6 bases). The CDR3 covers 11 residues. V shed 3 bases and J shed 6 bases, with 9 bases lying between them. The germline gives CDR1 SQVTM, CDR2 ANQGSEA. The CDR3 bases are TGCAGCGTTGACGGACAGACCGAGCAGTACTTC. Translation: CSVDGQTEQYF.

V and J are TRBV5-1 and TRBJ1-1; the D gene is possibly TRBD1 (5 bases). V lost 3 bases and J lost 5, with 11 bases in between. CDR3 size: 13 residues. The V gene's germline CDR1 is SGHRS and CDR2 YFSETQ. The CDR3 reads CASSYGGGTEAFF. The CDR3 DNA reads TGCGCCAGCAGCTATGGGGGGGGTACTGAAGCTTTCTTT.

This rearrangement joins TRBV9 to TRBJ1-1, with D possibly being TRBD1 (6 bases). V lost 0 bases to trimming and J lost 8 bases, with 17 bases between them. The CDR3 extends over 15 amino acids. Germline V gene data show CDR1 as SGDLS and CDR2 as YYNGEE. The CDR3 DNA reads TGTGCCAGCAGCGTAGCTACGGCGACAGGCGAAGAAGCTTTCTTT. Its protein is CASSVATATGEEAFF.

The chain employs TRBV18 and TRBJ1-5; TRBD1 matches 9 bases. V lost 3 bases and J lost 6; bases outside the gene matches: 12. The CDR3 is 17 residues long. CDR1 KGHSH and CDR2 LQKENI come from the germline V gene. The chain's CDR3 is CASSPPGLQGASQPQHF. The CDR3 nucleotides are TGTGCCAGCTCACCCCCTGGGCTACAGGGGGCAAGTCAGCCCCAGCATTTT.

The chain joins TRBV10-3 to TRBJ2-1; 12 bases are a match to TRBD2. Germline V gene data show CDR1 as ENHRY and CDR2 as SYGVKD. The CDR3 covers 15 residues. V gave up 5 bases and J gave up 9 bases; unmatched junction bases: 8. The CDR3 reads CAISRLAGAQGEQFF. CDR3 nucleotides: TGTGCCATCAGTCGACTAGCGGGGGCCCAAGGTGAGCAGTTCTTC.

The CDR3 sequence: CASSLAGTGNGELFF. The DNA of the CDR3 is TGTGCCAGCAGCTTGGCCGGGACAGGGAACGGGGAGCTGTTTTTT. This sequence joins TRBV5-4 and TRBJ2-2; 9 bases are shared with TRBD1. Germline trimming cut 0 bases from V and 7 bases from J; bases unmatched to any gene: 4. CDR3 size: 15 residues. Germline CDR1 SGHNT, CDR2 YYREEE (reference sequence).

The chain recombines TRBV7-9 with TRBJ1-4; D might be TRBD1 (6 bases). Trimming pared 1 base from V and 4 bases from J, leaving 10 bases between. Germline CDR1 and CDR2: SEHNR and FQNEAQ (reference sequence). The CDR3 runs to 15 residues. CDR3 loop: CASSLVQGFNEKLFF. The CDR3, as DNA: TGTGCCAGCAGCTTAGTTCAGGGGTTTAATGAAAAACTGTTTTTT.

The rearrangement uses TRBV6-6 and TRBJ2-1; 8 bases match TRBD1. V lost 4 bases and J lost 3; bases outside the gene matches: 5. This CDR3 comprises 15 residues. Germline V gene data show CDR1 as MNHNY and CDR2 as SVGAGI (reference sequence). CDR3: CASSSRDRLYNEQFF. The DNA for the CDR3 is TGTGCCAGCAGTTCCCGGGACAGGCTCTACAATGAGCAGTTCTTC.

The chain carries TRBV6-5 and TRBJ2-5; TRBD1 aligns across 7 bases. Germline V lookup: CDR1 MNHEY, CDR2 SVGAGI. This CDR3 contains 14 residues. J was trimmed by 2 bases and V by 4 bases; bases with no gene match: 4. CDR3 nucleotide sequence: TGTGCCAGCAGTTGGACAGGCCTGCAAGAGACCCAGTACTTC. It yields the protein CASSWTGLQETQYF.

Only a few counts were recorded for this clone. The chain links TRBV6-1 to TRBJ1-2, with D perhaps TRBD1 (6 bases). V was clipped by 7 bases and J by 6 bases, with 12 bases between them. Germline values: CDR1 MNHNS, CDR2 SASEGT. The CDR3 loop spans 12 amino acids. The CDR3 DNA is TGTGCCAGCAATAGACAGGTTAATGGCTACACCTTC. It translates to CASNRQVNGYTF.

This chain joins TRBV2 and TRBJ1-1; possibly TRBD1 for D (6 bases). Trimming shortened V by 7 bases and J by 10 bases, and 22 bases separated the two germline ends. The CDR3 runs 14 residues. From germline, CDR1 is SNHLY and CDR2 FYNNEI. The CDR3 nucleotides read TGTGCCAGCAACCTGGCACAGGGACCGACGGCAGCTTTCTTT. It specifies CASNLAQGPTAAFF.

The chain couples TRBV7-3 to TRBJ2-3; a possible D gene is TRBD2 (5 bases). This CDR3 has 13 residues. Trimming removed 5 bases at V and 5 bases at J, with 11 bases between. Per the germline V gene, CDR1 is SGHTA and CDR2 is FQGTGA. In nucleotides, the CDR3 is TGTGCCAGCAGCCCCGAAAGCGGAGATACGCAGTATTTT. It is translated as CASSPESGDTQYF.

The gene calls are TRBV6-5 and TRBJ1-3, with D maybe TRBD1 (5 bases). Germline CDR1 MNHEY, CDR2 SVGAGI. V was clipped by 8 bases and J by 7 bases, with 9 bases between them. This CDR3 comprises 11 residues. Written as DNA, the CDR3 is TGTGCCAGCCAAGGGGTCAACACCATATATTTT. Protein product: CASQGVNTIYF.

A single count supports this clone. This chain uses TRBV7-9 with TRBJ2-3, with unresolved D. CDR3 length: 14 amino acids. With 5 bases removed from V and 4 bases from J, the gap between germline ends came to 13 bases. Germline CDR1 reads SEHNR; CDR2 reads FQNEAQ (reference sequence). Written as DNA, the CDR3 is TGTGCCAGCAGCCTATCCAACTCTGCAGATACGCAGTATTTT. It specifies CASSLSNSADTQYF.

V is TRBV6-4 and J is TRBJ2-3, with D perhaps matching TRBD1 (6 bases). V was shortened by 3 bases and J by 2 bases, with 12 bases between the two germline ends. This CDR3 region has 15 residues. Germline V gene lookup returns CDR1 MRHNA and CDR2 SNTAGT. The CDR3 bases are TGTGCCAGCAGTGAGGGATGGGGGCCCACAGATACGCAGTATTTT. Translated, it gives CASSEGWGPTDTQYF.

This rearrangement joins TRBV7-8 to TRBJ2-5; TRBD2 agrees at 7 bases. Unmatched junction bases numbered 9, after V lost 5 bases and J lost 3 bases. CDR3 length: 15 amino acids. Germline CDR1 and CDR2: SGHVS and FQNEAQ. DNA for the CDR3: TGTGCCAGCAGCCAAGGACTAGGGGACGAAGAGACCCAGTACTTC. Translating gives CASSQGLGDEETQYF.

The chain uses TRBV2 and TRBJ2-3; D is unresolved. The CDR3 is 11 residues long. CDR1 and CDR2 from the germline V gene are SNHLY and FYNNEI. Trimming removed 4 bases from V and 5 bases from J, with 4 bases in between. CDR3 region: CASSALDTQYF. CDR3 coding DNA: TGTGCCAGCAGTGCGTTAGATACGCAGTATTTT.

V usage is TRBV9 and J usage is TRBJ2-1, with D perhaps matching TRBD2 (5 bases). The V and J ends lost 3 bases and 2 bases respectively, with 6 bases between them. The CDR3 runs to 13 residues. Per the germline V gene, CDR1 is SGDLS and CDR2 is YYNGEE. CDR3 residues: CASSGGAYNEQFF. As DNA, the CDR3 is TGTGCCAGCAGCGGGGGAGCCTACAATGAGCAGTTCTTC.

The rearrangement joins TRBV5-1 to TRBJ1-6; TRBD1 agrees at 7 bases. Unmatched junction bases numbered 16, after V lost 4 bases and J lost 9 bases. This CDR3 has 17 amino acids. The V gene's germline CDR1 is SGHRS and CDR2 YFSETQ. The CDR3 DNA is TGCGCCAGCAGCGGGCCGGAAGGGCCAGGGGGTGGTTCACCCCTCCACTTT. It is translated as CASSGPEGPGGGSPLHF.

The gene calls are TRBV11-2 and TRBJ2-3, with D possibly TRBD1 on 6 matching bases. V was clipped by 0 bases and J by 5 bases, with 15 bases between them. The CDR3 length is 16 residues. Germline V gene lookup returns CDR1 SGHAT and CDR2 FQNNGV. The CDR3 loop is CASSLDWGTHGDTQYF. CDR3 DNA: TGTGCCAGCAGCTTAGATTGGGGGACACACGGAGATACGCAGTATTTT.